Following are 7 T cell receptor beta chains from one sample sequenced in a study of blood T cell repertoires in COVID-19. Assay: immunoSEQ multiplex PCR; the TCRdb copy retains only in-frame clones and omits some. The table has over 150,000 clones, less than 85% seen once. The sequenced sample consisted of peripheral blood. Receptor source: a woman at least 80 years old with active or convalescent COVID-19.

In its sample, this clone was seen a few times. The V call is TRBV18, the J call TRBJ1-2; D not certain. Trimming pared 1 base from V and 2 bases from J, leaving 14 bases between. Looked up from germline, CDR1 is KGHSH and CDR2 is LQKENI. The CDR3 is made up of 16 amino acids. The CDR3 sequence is CASSPQSPGGNYGYTF. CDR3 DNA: TGTGCCAGCTCACCACAGTCCCCGGGAGGCAACTATGGCTACACCTTC.

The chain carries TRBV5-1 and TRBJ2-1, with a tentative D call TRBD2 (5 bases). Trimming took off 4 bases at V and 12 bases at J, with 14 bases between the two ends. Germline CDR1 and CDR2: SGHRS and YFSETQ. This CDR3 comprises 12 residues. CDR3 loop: CASSPNREGQFF. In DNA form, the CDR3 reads TGCGCCAGCAGCCCGAATCGGGAAGGGCAGTTCTTC.

The CDR3, as DNA: TGTGCCAGTAGTATAGGAGACAGGTATGGGGCCAACGTCCTGACTTTC. Protein sequence: CASSIGDRYGANVLTF. The gene calls are TRBV19 and TRBJ2-6; weak D call: TRBD1 (6 bases). V was shortened by 1 base and J by 3 bases, with 10 bases between the two germline ends. Germline V lookup: CDR1 LNHDA, CDR2 SQIVND (reference sequence). The CDR3 runs to 16 residues.

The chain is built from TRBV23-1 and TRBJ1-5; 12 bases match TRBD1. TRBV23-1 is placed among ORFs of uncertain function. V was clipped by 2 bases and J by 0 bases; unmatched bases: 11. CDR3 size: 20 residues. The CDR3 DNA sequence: TGCGCCAGCAGTCAAGGGACAGGGGGCACCGGTGGAGTTAGCAATCAGCCCCAGCATTTT. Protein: CASSQGTGGTGGVSNQPQHF.

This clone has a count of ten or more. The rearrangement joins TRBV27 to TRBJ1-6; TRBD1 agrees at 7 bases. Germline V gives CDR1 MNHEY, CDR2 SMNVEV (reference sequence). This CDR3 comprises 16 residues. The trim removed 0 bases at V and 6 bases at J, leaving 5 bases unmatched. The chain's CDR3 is CASSLSVTGPNSPLHF. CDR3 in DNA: TGTGCCAGCAGTTTATCAGTGACAGGGCCTAATTCACCCCTCCACTTT.

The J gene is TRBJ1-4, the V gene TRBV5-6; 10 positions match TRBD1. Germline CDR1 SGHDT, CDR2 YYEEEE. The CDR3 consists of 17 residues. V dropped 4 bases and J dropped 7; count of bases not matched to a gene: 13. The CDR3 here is CASSPTGQGILSEKLFF. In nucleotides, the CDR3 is TGTGCCAGCAGCCCTACGGGACAGGGGATTTTGAGTGAAAAACTGTTTTTT.

The CDR3 nucleotides read TGTGCCAGCAGTGAAGGGGCCAGTAGCAATCAGCCCCAGCATTTT. Translating gives CASSEGASSNQPQHF. The chain employs TRBV2 and TRBJ1-5; no firm D call. Germline loops: CDR1 SNHLY, CDR2 FYNNEI. The CDR3 loop spans 15 amino acids. The ends were cut back, 1 base at V and 0 bases at J, with 7 bases in the middle.